This T cell receptor beta chain was profiled in a study of blood T cell repertoires in COVID-19. Study in general: Samples representing acute and convalescent COVID-19 were sourced from the United States, Italy and Spain. Sources were T cells, B-cell-depleted T cells, or PBMCs; the material itself was cDNA or gDNA.

Germline trimming cut 0 bases from V and 10 bases from J; bases unmatched to any gene: 7. CDR3 length: 16 residues. Germline-derived CDR1 and CDR2 are SGHAT and FQNNGV. In the authors' workflow: From reference gene primer amplification, estimates of nucleated cell counts were derived. TCRdb's copy holds only in-frame clones and misses some; the assay was immunoSEQ multiplex PCR. That table gives V, J and clone size, and the DNA gave D and trimming. The sample consists of 97,000 or so clones, around 80% of them appearing once. The sample comprised peripheral blood. The genes are TRBV11-2 and TRBJ1-6, with 9 positions matching TRBD1. This receptor was taken from a man older than 75 with acute or convalescent COVID-19. In DNA form, the CDR3 reads TGTGCCAGCAGCTTAGACGGGACAGGGAGTATATCACCCCTCCACTTT. Its translation: CASSLDGTGSISPLHF.